Described below is a single T cell receptor (beta chain) sequence and its context. What it binds is unknown. This record belongs to a study of shared clonotypes between healthy human individuals. Study context: A donor's plate count was three for CD4 naive and three for CD4 memory; CD8 naive had two and CD8 memory one. Study results and caveats: Limitation of the genetic and exposure-history diversity represented came from the few donors.

The protocol was immunoSEQ multiplex PCR, while the TCRdb copy is restricted to in-frame clones and leaves out a portion. The data hold about 2 million clones, with 95% observed a single time. Germline lookup yields CDR1 MNHEY and CDR2 SVGAGI. The V gene lost 0 bases and the J gene lost 14 bases, with 12 bases spanning the gap. This CDR3 has 12 residues. What was sequenced was naive CD4+ T cells sorted from blood. Subset of the sample: CD45RA+ positively selected. V is TRBV6-5 and J is TRBJ2-3, with D maybe TRBD2 (6 bases). This sequence originates from a man aged 18 to 29 in good health. CDR3 in DNA: TGTGCCAGCAGTTACTCGGGGGGTCGAATGTATTTT. Translating it yields CASSYSGGRMYF.